Following are 4 T cell receptor beta chains from one sample sequenced in a study of shared clonotypes between healthy human individuals. TCRdb keeps only in-frame clones here, not all; method: immunoSEQ multiplex PCR. This table has around 690,000 clones, 90% appearing once. The sequencing input was memory CD8+ T cells from PBMCs. Subset reported: CD45RO+ cells pooled with CCR7-negative TemRA cells. The receptors were gathered from a man between 18 and 29 years old in good health. Some clones in this sample may be carry-over from other donors' samples.

The genes are TRBV7-9 and TRBJ2-5; 9 positions agree with TRBD2. Germline loops: CDR1 SEHNR, CDR2 FQNEAQ (reference sequence). The CDR3 contains 17 residues. The V segment lost 1 base and the J segment 5 bases; nucleotides outside the gene matches: 11. The CDR3 loop reads CASSLGFSGSQGETQYF. The CDR3 DNA is TGTGCCAGCAGCTTAGGGTTTAGCGGGAGTCAAGGGGAGACCCAGTACTTC.

V usage is TRBV5-1 and J usage is TRBJ1-4, with TRBD1 identical over 7 bases. This CDR3 contains 15 residues. CDR1 is SGHRS, CDR2 YFSETQ, per germline. V shed 0 bases and J 7 bases; nucleotides not matched to a gene: 6. The CDR3 nucleotides read TGCGCCAGCAGCTTGGAAGGGGGCTTTTTTGAAAAACTGTTTTTT. This encodes CASSLEGGFFEKLFF.

This chain links TRBV5-5 with TRBJ2-7, with D tentatively TRBD2 (5 bases). With 3 bases removed from V and 7 bases from J, the gap between germline ends came to 17 bases. Germline V CDR1 and CDR2: SGHKS, YYEKEE (reference sequence). This CDR3 has 14 residues. The CDR3 is CASSSRDGGWEQYF. CDR3 DNA: TGTGCCAGCAGCTCTCGTGACGGAGGTTGGGAGCAGTACTTC.

J is TRBJ2-5 and V is TRBV9; D tentatively reads TRBD1 or TRBD2 (5 bases each). CDR3 length: 16 amino acids. V was shortened by 1 base and J by 0 bases, with 13 bases between the two germline ends. The V gene's germline CDR1 is SGDLS and CDR2 YYNGEE. CDR3 residues: CASSVRGTVDQETQYF. The CDR3 nucleotides are TGTGCCAGCAGCGTAAGAGGGACGGTCGACCAAGAGACCCAGTACTTC.